This passage covers 27 T cell receptor beta chains from one sample sequenced in a study of T cell clonotyping in hematopoietic cell transplantation. The protocol was immunoSEQ multiplex PCR, while the TCRdb copy is restricted to in-frame clones and leaves out a portion. The sample includes over 35,000 clones, over 70% of them seen just once. Sequences were obtained from peripheral blood mononuclear cells. These receptors were obtained from a woman aged 40 to 50 in good health. Some clones in this sample may be carry-over from other donors' samples.

The chain links TRBV4-1 to TRBJ2-3, with 14 bases aligning to TRBD2. This CDR3 has 18 amino acids. The germline V gene encodes CDR1 MGHRA and CDR2 YSYEKL. V gave up 3 bases and J gave up 5 bases; unmatched junction bases: 10. As DNA, the CDR3 is TGCGCCAGCAGCCAGGATGCCGGGACTAGCGGGAGTGGAGATACGCAGTATTTT. Residues: CASSQDAGTSGSGDTQYF.

The chain combines TRBV5-4 with TRBJ1-1; TRBD1 might be the D (5 bases). This CDR3 is 17 amino acids long. V was pared by 7 bases and J by 0 bases, with 22 bases between. Per germline, CDR1 SGHNT and CDR2 YYREEE (reference sequence). CDR3 DNA: TGTGCCAGCCCTCCCCCGAACCGGGGCACCATGAACACTGAAGCTTTCTTT. Encoded protein: CASPPPNRGTMNTEAFF. Full variable domain (outside the CDR3, taken from reference TRBV5-4 and TRBJ1-1): ETGVTQSPTHLIKTRGQQVTLRCSSQSGHNTVSWYQQALGQGPQFIFQYYREEENGRGNFPPRFSGLQFPNYSSELNVNALELDDSALYLCASPPPNRGTMNTEAFFGQGTRLTVV.

The chain carries TRBV7-3 and TRBJ1-1, with no clear D. The germline V gene encodes CDR1 SGHTA and CDR2 FQGTGA. The V and J ends lost 2 bases and 1 base respectively, with 8 bases between them. The CDR3 loop spans 14 amino acids. The CDR3 DNA follows: TGTGCCAGCAGCTTATTTCCGGGGAACACTGAAGCTTTCTTT. Residues: CASSLFPGNTEAFF.

The chain employs TRBV28 and TRBJ1-2, with D uncertain. The CDR3 consists of 12 residues. The germline V gene has CDR1 MDHEN and CDR2 SYDVKM. V dropped 2 bases and J dropped 2 bases, with 3 bases sitting between them. The CDR3 spells CASSLGNYGYTF. The CDR3 DNA sequence: TGTGCCAGCAGTTTAGGCAACTATGGCTACACCTTC.

The rearrangement uses TRBV7-3 and TRBJ2-2; no reliable D call. The CDR3 has 16 amino acids. Germline V gene data show CDR1 as SGHTA and CDR2 as FQGTGA. V was shortened by 0 bases and J by 1 base, with 9 bases between the two germline ends. CDR3 coding DNA: TGTGCCAGCAGCTTAACCCACGACCAGAACACCGGGGAGCTGTTTTTT. It encodes CASSLTHDQNTGELFF.

The rearrangement links TRBV19 to TRBJ2-7, with 8 bases matching TRBD1. This CDR3 spans 15 amino acids. J gave up 6 bases and V 5 bases, and 12 bases lay outside the gene matches. Germline CDR1 reads LNHDA; CDR2 reads SQIVND (reference sequence). The CDR3 region is CASSPREDRAGEQYF. As DNA, the CDR3 is TGTGCCAGTAGTCCGCGTGAGGACAGGGCTGGCGAGCAGTACTTC.

The V gene is TRBV30, the J gene TRBJ1-2; 8 nucleotides align to TRBD1. The junction had 8 bases not matched to a gene; V was cut back by 0 bases and J by 8 bases. This CDR3 is built from 14 residues. Germline lookup yields CDR1 GTSNPN and CDR2 SVGIG (reference sequence). The CDR3 protein is CAWSVPGQELGYTF. The CDR3 DNA reads as TGTGCCTGGAGTGTCCCGGGACAGGAACTCGGCTACACCTTC.

This clone was seen only once. The chain carries TRBV10-3 and TRBJ1-1; D is ambiguous. The V gene's germline CDR1 is ENHRY and CDR2 SYGVKD. Trimming pared 6 bases from V and 1 base from J, leaving 21 bases between. This CDR3 spans 17 amino acids. The CDR3 nucleotides read TGTGCCATCAGAGAACCCAGCTTGGACGGTCGGAACACTGAAGCTTTCTTT. As protein: CAIREPSLDGRNTEAFF.

The chain recombines TRBV6-5 with TRBJ1-5; D gene uncertain. Germline lookup yields CDR1 MNHEY and CDR2 SVGAGI. This CDR3 contains 14 residues. Trimming cost V 5 bases and J 1 base, with 9 bases left between them. The CDR3 DNA reads TGTGCCAGCAGTCAAAGTTGGAGCAATCAGCCCCAGCATTTT. Amino acid sequence: CASSQSWSNQPQHF.

Comments on this clone: The conserved final phenylalanine or tryptophan is absent from the CDR3, which likely points to a read error. No DNA is shown, since the ends of the CDR3 on it are uncertain; the CDR3 is the one TCRdb lists. The chain carries TRBV28 and TRBJ1-1. Inclusive of both ends, the CDR3 amounts to 10 amino acids. Germline loops: CDR1 MDHEN, CDR2 SYDVKM. The CDR3 here is CASSHFHMSS.

This chain links TRBV7-9 with TRBJ2-5; 7 bases are a match to TRBD1. V shed 4 bases and J 3 bases; nucleotides not matched to a gene: 20. This CDR3 spans 19 amino acids. The germline V gene has CDR1 SEHNR and CDR2 FQNEAQ (reference sequence). The CDR3 protein is CASSSNDRAVVGWKETQYF. The DNA of the CDR3 is TGTGCCAGCAGCTCTAATGACAGGGCCGTAGTGGGATGGAAAGAGACCCAGTACTTC.

Of note for this clone: Germline and junction disagree at one end, which may indicate a read error. The chain employs TRBV4-3 and TRBJ1-1; maybe TRBD1 (5 bases). Germline V gene sequence: CDR1 LGHNA, CDR2 YSLEER. The CDR3 consists of 15 residues. The CDR3 here is CASSPSQGPNAEAFF. CDR3 in DNA: TGCGCCAGCAGCCCCTCCCAGGGCCCGAACGCTGAAGCTTTCTTT.

This chain uses TRBV19 with TRBJ1-5, with D tentatively TRBD1 (6 bases). The V gene's germline CDR1 is LNHDA and CDR2 SQIVND (reference sequence). The V and J ends lost 10 bases and 1 base respectively, with 14 bases between them. The CDR3 has 14 residues. CDR3 protein: CATTTGLSNQPQHF. The CDR3 DNA reads as TGTGCCACCACTACAGGGCTGAGCAATCAGCCCCAGCATTTT.

The chain has TRBV5-1 and TRBJ1-1, with 10 bases identical to TRBD1. V dropped 4 bases and J dropped 4; count of bases not matched to a gene: 7. CDR3 length: 15 amino acids. Germline lookup yields CDR1 SGHRS and CDR2 YFSETQ. The CDR3 coding sequence is TGCGCCAGCAGCATAGACAGGGGGCTTGGCACTGAAGCTTTCTTT. It is translated as CASSIDRGLGTEAFF.

The gene calls are TRBV9 and TRBJ1-3; no firm D call. Germline V gene sequence: CDR1 SGDLS, CDR2 YYNGEE. The length of the CDR3 is 16 residues. V was cut by 0 bases and J by 0 bases, with 10 bases left in between. The CDR3 reads CASSVAGRNSGNTIYF. CDR3 coding DNA: TGTGCCAGCAGCGTAGCCGGAAGGAACTCTGGAAACACCATATATTTT.

J is TRBJ1-5 and V is TRBV30; the D is unclear. This CDR3 contains 13 residues. CDR1 is GTSNPN and CDR2 is SVGIG in the germline V gene (reference sequence). Trimming cost V 0 bases and J 4 bases, with 7 bases left between them. CDR3 sequence reads: CAWSVERNQPQHF. The CDR3, as DNA: TGTGCCTGGAGTGTCGAGAGAAATCAGCCCCAGCATTTT. The full variable domain, in which reference TRBV30 and TRBJ1-5 provide the parts outside the CDR3, is SQTIHQWPATLVQPVGSPLSLECTVEGTSNPNLYWYRQAAGRGLQLLFYSVGIGQISSEVPQNLSASRPQDRQFILSSKKLLLSDSGFYLCAWSVERNQPQHFGDGTRLSIL.

The V gene is TRBV30, the J gene TRBJ1-2, with TRBD1 identical over 11 bases. Germline lookup yields CDR1 GTSNPN and CDR2 SVGIG (reference sequence). CDR3 size: 14 residues. J gave up 5 bases and V 3 bases, and 5 bases lay outside the gene matches. For the CDR3, the DNA is TGTGCCTGGAGACACCGGGACAGGGGGTATGGCTACACCTTC. Protein product: CAWRHRDRGYGYTF.

This chain uses TRBV2 with TRBJ1-1; 8 bases line up with TRBD1. V shed 3 bases and J 11 bases; nucleotides not matched to a gene: 23. Germline assignment: CDR1 SNHLY and CDR2 FYNNEI. The CDR3 spans 18 residues. CDR3 nucleotide sequence: TGTGCCAGCAGTGACCCCGCGGGTACTGGGATTCGGACAGGGAGTGCTTTCTTT. Encoded protein: CASSDPAGTGIRTGSAFF.

V is TRBV29-1 and J is TRBJ2-7, with 7 positions matching TRBD2. This CDR3 spans 15 amino acids. Germline V gene lookup returns CDR1 SQVTM and CDR2 ANQGSEA. V lost 6 bases and J lost 1; bases outside the gene matches: 12. The CDR3 here is CSVSRGRVGSYEQYF. CDR3 coding DNA: TGCAGCGTATCCCGCGGGAGAGTGGGGTCCTACGAGCAGTACTTC.

The CDR3 sequence is CASKTGTHLSYEQYF. In nucleotides, the CDR3 is TGTGCCAGCAAGACCGGGACACACCTCTCCTACGAGCAGTACTTC. The V and J genes are TRBV2 and TRBJ2-7, with D tentatively TRBD1 (6 bases). The ends were cut back, 7 bases at V and 0 bases at J, with 16 bases in the middle. The CDR3 has 15 amino acids. Germline V gene lookup returns CDR1 SNHLY and CDR2 FYNNEI.

CDR3 region: CASTNMGGFSGNTIYF. DNA for the CDR3: TGTGCCAGCACCAACATGGGGGGGTTCTCTGGAAACACCATATATTTT. The chain combines TRBV7-9 with TRBJ1-3, with D possibly TRBD1 on 5 matching bases. The CDR3 runs to 16 residues. The germline V gene encodes CDR1 SEHNR and CDR2 FQNEAQ (reference sequence). Trimming removed 7 bases at V and 0 bases at J, with 16 bases between. Looking up the rest from reference TRBV7-9 and TRBJ1-3 gives the full variable domain: DTGVSQNPRHKITKRGQNVTFRCDPISEHNRLYWYRQTLGQGPEFLTYFQNEAQLEKSRLLSDRFSAERPKGSFSTLEIQRTEQGDSAMYLCASTNMGGFSGNTIYFGEGSWLTVV.

The rearrangement joins TRBV9 to TRBJ2-4, with 11 bases aligning to TRBD1. Germline V gene lookup returns CDR1 SGDLS and CDR2 YYNGEE. V gave up 4 bases and J gave up 6 bases; unmatched junction bases: 3. This CDR3 is built from 14 residues. The CDR3 DNA follows: TGTGCCAGCAGCTTCGGGACAGGGGGAAACATTCAGTACTTC. Translating it yields CASSFGTGGNIQYF. The variable domain in full, completed from reference TRBV9 and TRBJ2-4, reads DSGVTQTPKHLITATGQRVTLRCSPRSGDLSVYWYQQSLDQGLQFLIQYYNGEERAKGNILERFSAQQFPDLHSELNLSSLELGDSALYFCASSFGTGGNIQYFGAGTRLSVL.

The V and J genes are TRBV7-2 and TRBJ2-3; D remains ambiguous. Per germline, CDR1 SGHTA and CDR2 FQGNSA. The CDR3 contains 13 residues. V was trimmed by 10 bases and J by 3 bases, leaving 14 bases between them. The CDR3 region has the DNA TGTGCCACGGCCTCAGGCAGAACAGATACGCAGTATTTT. Residues: CATASGRTDTQYF.

In nucleotides, the CDR3 is TGCAGCGCCAGGAGGGGTGACCGTGAAAAACTGTTTTTT. Its translation: CSARRGDREKLFF. The chain recombines TRBV29-1 with TRBJ1-4, with D perhaps TRBD1 (5 bases). Trimming removed 7 bases from V and 7 bases from J, with 16 bases in between. In germline, CDR1 is SQVTM, CDR2 ANQGSEA. The CDR3 runs 13 residues.

The chain is built from TRBV20-1 and TRBJ2-4; D possibly corresponds to TRBD1 (5 bases). V lost 5 bases to trimming and J lost 6 bases, with 8 bases between them. Germline V gene sequence: CDR1 DFQATT, CDR2 SNEGSKA (reference sequence). CDR3 size: 11 residues. The CDR3 is CSALRANIQYF. The CDR3 DNA follows: TGCAGTGCTCTCAGGGCAAACATTCAGTACTTC.

Written as DNA, the CDR3 is TGTGCCAGCAGCCCGGGACAGATGAACACTGAAGCTTTCTTT. As protein: CASSPGQMNTEAFF. The chain couples TRBV11-3 to TRBJ1-1, with 7 nucleotides matching TRBD1. Germline trimming cut 5 bases from V and 0 bases from J; bases unmatched to any gene: 3. The CDR3 runs to 14 residues. Germline V gene sequence: CDR1 SGHNT, CDR2 YENEEA.

The rearrangement joins TRBV25-1 to TRBJ2-7; no definite D call. With 2 bases removed from V and 3 bases from J, the gap between germline ends came to 8 bases. There are 13 residues in the CDR3. Germline values: CDR1 MGHDK, CDR2 SYGVNS. Here the CDR3 DNA reads TGTGCCAGCAGTGAAGGACGATTCTACGAGCAGTACTTC. Protein: CASSEGRFYEQYF.